The next 28 T cell receptor beta chains were all read from a single sample in a study of T cell repertoires in cytomegalovirus infection. MiXCR was run by TCRdb on the reads, yielding one entry per CDR3 protein. Of a few hundred thousand distinct CDR3 sequences in the sample, over 15% were seen once. Sequencing was carried out using CD8+ T cells from PBMCs. All receptors derive from a human donor in good health (CMV status not recorded). Some clones in this sample may be carry-over from other donors' samples.

V is TRBV19 and J is TRBJ2-7; D is undetermined. V was trimmed by 8 bases and J by 4 bases, leaving 12 bases between them. CDR1 and CDR2 (germline): LNHDA, SQIVND (reference sequence). The CDR3 is 12 amino acids. CDR3 nucleotide sequence: TGTGCCAGTGGGCCCGATTTTTACGAGCAGTACTTC. Translation gives CASGPDFYEQYF.

There are a few counts of this clonotype. This chain connects TRBV28 to TRBJ2-5; TRBD1 agrees at 7 bases. This CDR3 has 15 residues. Germline V gene lookup returns CDR1 MDHEN and CDR2 SYDVKM. Germline trimming cut 5 bases from V and 3 bases from J; bases unmatched to any gene: 9. The CDR3 sequence: CASSRLGGPEETQYF. CDR3 DNA sequence: TGTGCCAGCAGTAGGCTAGGGGGCCCCGAAGAGACCCAGTACTTC.

This clonotype was counted at least ten times. The rearrangement uses TRBV25-1 and TRBJ2-6; 7 bases align to TRBD1. The CDR3 has 21 residues. V shed 0 bases and J 1 base; nucleotides not matched to a gene: 15. Germline loops: CDR1 MGHDK, CDR2 SYGVNS. CDR3 DNA: TGTGCCAGCAGTGAATACTTCATTACAGGGGCCCCAAGATCTGGGGCCAACGTCCTGACTTTC. Residues: CASSEYFITGAPRSGANVLTF.

V gene TRBV29-1 combines with J gene TRBJ1-3; the D gene is possibly TRBD1 (6 bases). V lost 5 bases and J lost 1, with 15 bases in between. CDR1 and CDR2 from the germline V gene are SQVTM and ANQGSEA. The CDR3 consists of 15 residues. CDR3 residues: CSVTRTATSGNTIYF. Here the CDR3 DNA reads TGCAGCGTTACCCGGACAGCTACATCTGGAAACACCATATATTTT.

This chain links TRBV9 with TRBJ1-2; perhaps TRBD1 as D (5 bases). The CDR3 has 12 residues. Germline V CDR1 and CDR2: SGDLS, YYNGEE. V was clipped by 6 bases and J by 7 bases, with 13 bases between them. CDR3 sequence: CASNRQGGGYTF. The CDR3 DNA is TGTGCCAGCAATCGTCAGGGAGGTGGCTACACCTTC.

This rearrangement joins TRBV29-1 to TRBJ2-7; TRBD2 matches 8 bases. This CDR3 is built from 13 residues. Germline-derived CDR1 and CDR2 are SQVTM and ANQGSEA. V dropped 2 bases and J dropped 3; count of bases not matched to a gene: 3. The CDR3 loop reads CSVESAGDYEQYF. CDR3 nucleotide sequence: TGCAGCGTTGAATCAGCGGGGGACTACGAGCAGTACTTC.

This clonotype was detected ten times or more. J is TRBJ1-1 and V is TRBV28, with D unclear. The ends were cut back, 4 bases at V and 2 bases at J, with 14 bases in the middle. The CDR3 runs to 15 residues. CDR1 and CDR2 (germline): MDHEN, SYDVKM. In DNA form, the CDR3 reads TGTGCCAGCAGTTCCCCCAATACAGTAAACACTGAAGCTTTCTTT. Translating it yields CASSSPNTVNTEAFF.

This clonotype was seen only a few times. The chain recombines TRBV13 with TRBJ1-2, with 7 positions matching TRBD1. From germline, CDR1 is PRHDT and CDR2 FYEKMQ (reference sequence). V lost 3 bases, J lost 5 bases, and 9 bases stayed unmatched. The CDR3 covers 15 residues. CDR3 sequence: CASSLAGDRVYGYTF. DNA of the CDR3: TGTGCCAGCAGCTTGGCGGGGGACAGAGTATATGGCTACACCTTC.

This clonotype was counted a few times. This sequence joins TRBV5-6 and TRBJ2-7; the D gene is possibly TRBD2 (6 bases). CDR3 length: 16 amino acids. Germline-derived CDR1 and CDR2 are SGHDT and YYEEEE. V gave up 3 bases and J gave up 2 bases, with 18 bases separating them. In DNA form, the CDR3 reads TGTGCCAGCAGCTCACTGGGAGGCGGGATCCCCTACGAGCAGTACTTC. This codes for CASSSLGGGIPYEQYF.

This clonotype was observed at least ten times. This rearrangement joins TRBV7-2 to TRBJ2-1; 10 nucleotides agree with TRBD2. The CDR3 consists of 15 residues. J was trimmed by 10 bases and V by 2 bases; bases with no gene match: 8. Germline V gene sequence: CDR1 SGHTA, CDR2 FQGNSA. The CDR3 region has the DNA TGTGCCAGCAGCTTAATCACTAGCGGGGATTCCGAGCAGTTCTTC. This sequence encodes CASSLITSGDSEQFF. Together with reference TRBV7-2 and TRBJ2-1, the CDR3 gives the full variable domain: GAGVSQSPSNKVTEKGKDVELRCDPISGHTALYWYRQSLGQGLEFLIYFQGNSAPDKSGLPSDRFSAERTGGSVSTLTIQRTQQEDSAVYLCASSLITSGDSEQFFGPGTRLTVL.

This clonotype was counted many times. This chain joins TRBV7-6 and TRBJ2-5; possibly TRBD1 for D (5 bases). Germline V lookup: CDR1 SGHVS, CDR2 FNYEAQ. The CDR3 has 15 residues. V was cut by 1 base and J by 3 bases, with 12 bases left in between. CDR3 amino acids: CASSLERGREETQYF. The CDR3 DNA sequence: TGTGCCAGCAGCTTAGAAAGGGGCCGGGAAGAGACCCAGTACTTC.

The chain employs TRBV6-5 and TRBJ2-1; 8 nucleotides line up with TRBD1. In germline, CDR1 is MNHEY, CDR2 SVGAGI. CDR3 length: 15 amino acids. J was trimmed by 8 bases and V by 4 bases; bases with no gene match: 10. The CDR3 DNA is TGTGCCAGCAGTTTCGGACAGGGTGTTGGCTATGAGCAGTTCTTC. Protein product: CASSFGQGVGYEQFF.

There are a few counts of this clonotype. V gene TRBV20-1 combines with J gene TRBJ1-2; tentatively, D is TRBD1 (5 bases). CDR1 DFQATT and CDR2 SNEGSKA come from the germline V gene (reference sequence). Trimming took 1 base from V and 4 from J, leaving 13 bases between them. The CDR3 totals 14 residues. CDR3 nucleotides: TGCAGTGCTAGAGCCGTGGACACCTTCTATGGCTACACCTTC. This gives the protein CSARAVDTFYGYTF.

This clonotype was observed at least ten times. This chain links TRBV27 with TRBJ2-2, with 7 bases that match TRBD1. This CDR3 region has 15 residues. J was trimmed by 4 bases and V by 7 bases; bases with no gene match: 9. Germline CDR1 reads MNHEY; CDR2 reads SMNVEV (reference sequence). The CDR3 here is CASTKTGLGTGELFF. The CDR3 region has the DNA TGTGCCAGCACCAAGACAGGGCTGGGCACCGGGGAGCTGTTTTTT.

J is TRBJ1-1 and V is TRBV5-6, with 7 bases lining up with TRBD1. V gave up 0 bases and J gave up 0 bases; unmatched junction bases: 5. The CDR3 spans 16 residues. The germline CDR1 and CDR2 sequences are SGHDT and YYEEEE. For the CDR3, the DNA is TGTGCCAGCAGCTTGGCGGGACAGCCTTTGAACACTGAAGCTTTCTTT. Its translation is CASSLAGQPLNTEAFF. The entire variable domain, with the rest obtained from reference TRBV5-6 and TRBJ1-1, is as follows: DAGVTQSPTHLIKTRGQQVTLRCSPKSGHDTVSWYQQALGQGPQFIFQYYEEEERQRGNFPDRFSGHQFPNYSSELNVNALLLGDSALYLCASSLAGQPLNTEAFFGQGTRLTVV.

The sample holds many counts of this clonotype. The chain joins TRBV6-1 to TRBJ1-5; maybe TRBD1 (5 bases). From germline, CDR1 is MNHNS and CDR2 SASEGT. V was cut by 5 bases and J by 4 bases, with 12 bases left in between. The CDR3 has 14 amino acids. In DNA, the CDR3 is TGTGCCAGCAGTCGGGCAGGGCGGAATCAGCCCCAGCATTTT. It codes for CASSRAGRNQPQHF.

This clonotype has only a few counts. The chain links TRBV5-1 to TRBJ2-7; the match to TRBD2 covers 7 bases. The CDR3 runs to 15 residues. Germline values: CDR1 SGHRS, CDR2 YFSETQ. After removal of 4 bases from V and 1 base from J, the junction contained 8 bases not matched to a gene. The CDR3 is CASSLPGLPSYEQYF. CDR3 coding DNA: TGCGCCAGCAGCCTACCGGGACTACCTTCCTACGAGCAGTACTTC.

The rearrangement uses TRBV4-2 and TRBJ2-7; D is unclear. CDR3 size: 15 residues. CDR1 is LGHNA and CDR2 is YNFKEQ in the germline V gene. Trimming shortened V by 0 bases and J by 3 bases, and 12 bases separated the two germline ends. CDR3 nucleotide sequence: TGTGCCAGCAGCCAAGAAGGTGTAGTCGGCTACGAGCAGTACTTC. This codes for CASSQEGVVGYEQYF.

This clonotype has a handful of counts. The CDR3 sequence: CSVAGSKTGVNSYEQYF. The CDR3 DNA sequence: TGCAGCGTTGCGGGTTCGAAGACAGGGGTTAACTCCTACGAGCAGTACTTC. The chain combines TRBV29-1 with TRBJ2-7, with 8 bases identical to TRBD1. This CDR3 contains 17 residues. The ends lost 4 bases at V and 0 bases at J; junction bases unmatched: 14. CDR1 and CDR2 from the germline V gene are SQVTM and ANQGSEA.

This clonotype was recorded at least ten times. The chain carries TRBV2 and TRBJ2-1; TRBD2 is a possible D gene (6 bases). This CDR3 contains 15 residues. Germline V lookup: CDR1 SNHLY, CDR2 FYNNEI. Deletions cut 6 bases from V and 6 bases from J, with 18 bases between. CDR3 sequence: CASRVEGAATNEQFF. CDR3 in DNA: TGTGCCAGCAGGGTGGAGGGAGCAGCTACCAATGAGCAGTTCTTC.

This clonotype was recorded at least ten times. The gene calls are TRBV7-3 and TRBJ1-1, with 8 bases matching TRBD1. This CDR3 comprises 15 residues. Losses at the gene ends were 5 bases for V and 6 bases for J; bases not matched to a gene: 11. CDR1 is SGHTA, CDR2 FQGTGA, per germline. CDR3: CASSNSGTGISEAFF. The CDR3 coding sequence is TGTGCCAGCAGCAACTCCGGGACAGGTATCTCTGAAGCTTTCTTT. Looking up the rest from reference TRBV7-3 and TRBJ1-1 gives the full variable domain: GAGVSQTPSNKVTEKGKYVELRCDPISGHTALYWYRQSLGQGPEFLIYFQGTGAADDSGLPNDRFFAVRPEGSVSTLKIQRTERGDSAVYLCASSNSGTGISEAFFGQGTRLTVV.

The chain joins TRBV27 to TRBJ2-7; 10 positions match TRBD1. The CDR3 is 16 amino acids. V was clipped by 3 bases and J by 6 bases; unmatched bases: 11. Germline loops: CDR1 MNHEY, CDR2 SMNVEV (reference sequence). CDR3 sequence (DNA): TGTGCCAGCAGTTTTCGGGGACAGGGGACTGTGAGCGAGCAGTACTTC. It encodes CASSFRGQGTVSEQYF.

This chain links TRBV10-3 with TRBJ1-4; D is perhaps TRBD1 (5 bases). V lost 4 bases, J lost 8 bases, and 8 bases lay in between. Looked up from germline, CDR1 is ENHRY and CDR2 is SYGVKD. This CDR3 spans 12 amino acids. The chain's CDR3 is CAISGGDEKLFF. Written as DNA, the CDR3 is TGTGCCATCAGTGGGGGGGACGAAAAACTGTTTTTT.

This clonotype occurred a few times. V and J are TRBV20-1 and TRBJ1-1; the D is unclear. CDR3 length: 14 amino acids. The ends were cut back, 6 bases at V and 4 bases at J, with 18 bases in the middle. CDR1 and CDR2 from the germline V gene are DFQATT and SNEGSKA (reference sequence). CDR3 residues: CSAFRREYGTEAFF. The CDR3 DNA reads as TGCAGTGCCTTCAGGCGGGAGTACGGCACTGAAGCTTTCTTT.

The chain joins TRBV28 to TRBJ1-3, with 11 bases that match TRBD1. Looked up from germline, CDR1 is MDHEN and CDR2 is SYDVKM. The junction had 6 bases not matched to a gene; V was cut back by 5 bases and J by 3 bases. The CDR3 consists of 16 residues. This CDR3 is CASSPDRGRGGNTIYF. CDR3 DNA: TGTGCCAGCAGTCCGGACAGGGGGCGCGGTGGAAACACCATATATTTT.

This clonotype was found a few times. This chain uses TRBV15 with TRBJ2-2; a possible D gene is TRBD1 (5 bases). This CDR3 region has 17 residues. Trimming stripped 0 bases from V and 5 bases from J, with 16 bases between. Germline loops: CDR1 LNHNV, CDR2 YYDKDF (reference sequence). CDR3 nucleotide sequence: TGTGCCACCAGCAGAGATCTAGGGGCAGCCAGTACCGGGGAGCTGTTTTTT. Its protein is CATSRDLGAASTGELFF.

This clonotype was detected ten times or more. The CDR3 DNA is TGTGCCAGCAGCTTATTAGAGGGGCAAGAGACCCAGTACTTC. Its translation: CASSLLEGQETQYF. This rearrangement joins TRBV7-9 to TRBJ2-5; D assignment may be TRBD1 or TRBD2 (5 bases each). Germline CDR1 and CDR2: SEHNR and FQNEAQ (reference sequence). V lost 2 bases to trimming and J lost 2 bases, with 9 bases between them. CDR3 length: 14 amino acids.

This clonotype has a handful of counts. The rearrangement links TRBV19 to TRBJ2-1; TRBD1 aligns across 9 bases. Unmatched junction bases numbered 9, after V lost 4 bases and J lost 8 bases. Germline V gene sequence: CDR1 LNHDA, CDR2 SQIVND (reference sequence). The CDR3 has 15 residues. The CDR3 loop is CASSRPGTGIDEQFF. The CDR3 nucleotides are TGTGCCAGTAGTAGACCCGGGACAGGGATCGATGAGCAGTTCTTC.